These 15 T cell receptor beta chains came from one sample sequenced in a study of T cell responses to AZD1222 COVID-19 vaccine. The assay was immunoSEQ multiplex PCR, and TCRdb's table has in-frame clones only and misses some. The sample has about 140,000 clones, around 89% seen once; the top ten hold approximately 4.5%. This specimen consisted of peripheral blood, obtained on day 0 of AZD1222 vaccination. The receptors derive from an adult in good health.

The J gene is TRBJ1-6, the V gene TRBV7-9; D call uncertain. The length of the CDR3 is 13 residues. In germline, CDR1 is SEHNR, CDR2 FQNEAQ (reference sequence). Trimming removed 10 bases from V and 6 bases from J, with 13 bases in between. In DNA form, the CDR3 reads TGTGCCACCACGGAAAGAAGTAATTCACCCCTCCACTTT. Translated, it gives CATTERSNSPLHF.

The chain recombines TRBV7-9 with TRBJ2-7; 13 bases are a match to TRBD2. J was trimmed by 3 bases and V by 10 bases; bases with no gene match: 9. CDR3 length: 15 residues. Germline V gene lookup returns CDR1 SEHNR and CDR2 FQNEAQ (reference sequence). The CDR3 nucleotides are TGTGCCACCCAGACCGGACTAGCGGGGGACTACGAGCAGTACTTC. Translated: CATQTGLAGDYEQYF.

The J gene is TRBJ2-3, the V gene TRBV7-9; tentative D call: TRBD2 (5 bases). Trimming took 2 bases from V and 2 from J, leaving 8 bases between them. This CDR3 contains 14 residues. Germline V gene lookup returns CDR1 SEHNR and CDR2 FQNEAQ (reference sequence). CDR3 coding DNA: TGTGCCAGCAGCTTAAGCGGTAACACAGATACGCAGTATTTT. Amino acids: CASSLSGNTDTQYF.

The rearrangement joins TRBV19 to TRBJ2-6; D possibly uses TRBD1 or TRBD2 (6 bases each). The CDR3 totals 15 residues. Germline V lookup: CDR1 LNHDA, CDR2 SQIVND (reference sequence). V was shortened by 6 bases and J by 2 bases, with 11 bases between the two germline ends. The CDR3 loop reads CASRRGEAGANVLTF. CDR3 in DNA: TGTGCCAGTAGGAGGGGGGAGGCTGGGGCCAACGTCCTGACTTTC.

The V call is TRBV7-9, the J call TRBJ1-2; no firm D call. Germline CDR1 reads SEHNR; CDR2 reads FQNEAQ (reference sequence). With 5 bases removed from V and 1 base from J, the gap between germline ends came to 14 bases. The CDR3 totals 15 residues. DNA of the CDR3: TGTGCCAGCAGCCCCCCCGGGGTGGATAACTATGGCTACACCTTC. It is translated as CASSPPGVDNYGYTF.

The count of this clone is one. The CDR3 sequence: CASSSRQGALNEQFF. The CDR3 DNA reads as TGTGCCAGCAGTTCCCGACAGGGGGCGTTGAATGAGCAGTTCTTC. The chain combines TRBV28 with TRBJ2-1; 10 bases are shared with TRBD1. There are 15 residues in the CDR3. Trimming removed 4 bases from V and 7 bases from J; junction bases left unmatched: 7. Germline V gives CDR1 MDHEN, CDR2 SYDVKM.

This rearrangement joins TRBV28 to TRBJ1-2; 7 bases agree with TRBD1. This CDR3 is built from 13 residues. V was pared by 7 bases and J by 3 bases, with 5 bases of the junction left unmatched. Germline loops: CDR1 MDHEN, CDR2 SYDVKM. The CDR3 protein is CASTGGSYYGYTF. In DNA form, the CDR3 reads TGTGCCAGCACAGGGGGTTCTTACTATGGCTACACCTTC.

CDR3 in DNA: TGTGCCAGCAGGACAGGGGCTGGAAACACCATATATTTT. Amino acid sequence: CASRTGAGNTIYF. This chain uses TRBV7-9 with TRBJ1-3; TRBD1 matches at 8 bases. The CDR3 runs to 13 residues. The J segment lost 2 bases and the V segment lost 6 bases, leaving 0 bases of the junction unmatched. Germline V gene sequence: CDR1 SEHNR, CDR2 FQNEAQ (reference sequence).

The rearrangement uses TRBV15 and TRBJ1-2, with D hard to call. The CDR3 extends over 14 amino acids. Germline lookup yields CDR1 LNHNV and CDR2 YYDKDF (reference sequence). Trimming took 2 bases from V and 0 from J, leaving 7 bases between them. The CDR3 here is CATSRPRANYGYTF. The CDR3 nucleotides read TGTGCCACCAGCAGACCCAGAGCTAACTATGGCTACACCTTC.

This chain joins TRBV27 and TRBJ1-5; D perhaps matches TRBD1 (5 bases). Germline values: CDR1 MNHEY, CDR2 SMNVEV (reference sequence). V was clipped by 3 bases and J by 0 bases, with 9 bases between them. The CDR3 sequence is 15 residues long. In DNA form, the CDR3 reads TGTGCCAGCAGTTTTCAGGGCAATAGCAATCAGCCCCAGCATTTT. Translation: CASSFQGNSNQPQHF.

The chain links TRBV5-1 to TRBJ1-1, with unresolved D. This CDR3 spans 13 amino acids. Germline lookup yields CDR1 SGHRS and CDR2 YFSETQ. Trimming shortened V by 0 bases and J by 0 bases, and 3 bases separated the two germline ends. The CDR3 spells CASSLAVNTEAFF. CDR3 coding DNA: TGCGCCAGCAGCTTGGCTGTGAACACTGAAGCTTTCTTT.

The V and J genes are TRBV5-8 and TRBJ1-4, with TRBD1 identical over 7 bases. Germline loops: CDR1 SGHTS, CDR2 YDEGEE. This CDR3 is built from 13 residues. Here the CDR3 DNA reads TGTGCGGGGAACGGACAGGTGCAGGAAAAACTGTTTTTT. Residues: CAGNGQVQEKLFF.

This chain joins TRBV18 and TRBJ2-2; D is ambiguous. The V and J ends lost 4 bases and 5 bases respectively, with 8 bases between them. CDR1 is KGHSH and CDR2 is LQKENI in the germline V gene. The CDR3 sequence is 13 residues long. CDR3 in amino acids: CASSRVETGELFF. For the CDR3, the DNA is TGTGCCAGCTCACGGGTAGAAACCGGGGAGCTGTTTTTT.

DNA of the CDR3: TGTGCCACCAGCAGAGATCTCCCAGGGTCCGGGAATGAAAAACTGTTTTTT. Its protein is CATSRDLPGSGNEKLFF. This chain links TRBV15 with TRBJ1-4, with D possibly TRBD1 on 5 matching bases. Germline lookup yields CDR1 LNHNV and CDR2 YYDKDF (reference sequence). V shed 0 bases and J shed 5 bases, with 16 bases lying between them. The CDR3 has 17 residues.

The chain uses TRBV5-1 and TRBJ1-2; D gene ambiguous. Trimming shortened V by 0 bases and J by 4 bases, and 13 bases separated the two germline ends. The CDR3 spans 15 residues. Per germline, CDR1 SGHRS and CDR2 YFSETQ. The CDR3 is CASSLGDSAAYGYTF. The DNA of the CDR3 is TGCGCCAGCAGCTTGGGAGATTCAGCCGCCTATGGCTACACCTTC.